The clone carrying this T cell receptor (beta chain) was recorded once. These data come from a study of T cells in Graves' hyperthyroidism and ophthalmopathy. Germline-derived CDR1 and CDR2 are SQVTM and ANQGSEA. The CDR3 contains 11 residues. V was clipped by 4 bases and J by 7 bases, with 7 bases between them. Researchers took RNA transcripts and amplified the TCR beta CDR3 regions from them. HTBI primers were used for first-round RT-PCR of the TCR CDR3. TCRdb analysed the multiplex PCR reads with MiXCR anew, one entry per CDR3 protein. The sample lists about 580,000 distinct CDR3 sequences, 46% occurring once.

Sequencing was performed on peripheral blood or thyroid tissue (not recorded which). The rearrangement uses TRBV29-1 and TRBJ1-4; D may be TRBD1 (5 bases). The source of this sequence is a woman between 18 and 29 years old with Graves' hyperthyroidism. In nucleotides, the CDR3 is TGCAGCGTTGTGGACACTGAAAAACTGTTTTTT. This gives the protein CSVVDTEKLFF.